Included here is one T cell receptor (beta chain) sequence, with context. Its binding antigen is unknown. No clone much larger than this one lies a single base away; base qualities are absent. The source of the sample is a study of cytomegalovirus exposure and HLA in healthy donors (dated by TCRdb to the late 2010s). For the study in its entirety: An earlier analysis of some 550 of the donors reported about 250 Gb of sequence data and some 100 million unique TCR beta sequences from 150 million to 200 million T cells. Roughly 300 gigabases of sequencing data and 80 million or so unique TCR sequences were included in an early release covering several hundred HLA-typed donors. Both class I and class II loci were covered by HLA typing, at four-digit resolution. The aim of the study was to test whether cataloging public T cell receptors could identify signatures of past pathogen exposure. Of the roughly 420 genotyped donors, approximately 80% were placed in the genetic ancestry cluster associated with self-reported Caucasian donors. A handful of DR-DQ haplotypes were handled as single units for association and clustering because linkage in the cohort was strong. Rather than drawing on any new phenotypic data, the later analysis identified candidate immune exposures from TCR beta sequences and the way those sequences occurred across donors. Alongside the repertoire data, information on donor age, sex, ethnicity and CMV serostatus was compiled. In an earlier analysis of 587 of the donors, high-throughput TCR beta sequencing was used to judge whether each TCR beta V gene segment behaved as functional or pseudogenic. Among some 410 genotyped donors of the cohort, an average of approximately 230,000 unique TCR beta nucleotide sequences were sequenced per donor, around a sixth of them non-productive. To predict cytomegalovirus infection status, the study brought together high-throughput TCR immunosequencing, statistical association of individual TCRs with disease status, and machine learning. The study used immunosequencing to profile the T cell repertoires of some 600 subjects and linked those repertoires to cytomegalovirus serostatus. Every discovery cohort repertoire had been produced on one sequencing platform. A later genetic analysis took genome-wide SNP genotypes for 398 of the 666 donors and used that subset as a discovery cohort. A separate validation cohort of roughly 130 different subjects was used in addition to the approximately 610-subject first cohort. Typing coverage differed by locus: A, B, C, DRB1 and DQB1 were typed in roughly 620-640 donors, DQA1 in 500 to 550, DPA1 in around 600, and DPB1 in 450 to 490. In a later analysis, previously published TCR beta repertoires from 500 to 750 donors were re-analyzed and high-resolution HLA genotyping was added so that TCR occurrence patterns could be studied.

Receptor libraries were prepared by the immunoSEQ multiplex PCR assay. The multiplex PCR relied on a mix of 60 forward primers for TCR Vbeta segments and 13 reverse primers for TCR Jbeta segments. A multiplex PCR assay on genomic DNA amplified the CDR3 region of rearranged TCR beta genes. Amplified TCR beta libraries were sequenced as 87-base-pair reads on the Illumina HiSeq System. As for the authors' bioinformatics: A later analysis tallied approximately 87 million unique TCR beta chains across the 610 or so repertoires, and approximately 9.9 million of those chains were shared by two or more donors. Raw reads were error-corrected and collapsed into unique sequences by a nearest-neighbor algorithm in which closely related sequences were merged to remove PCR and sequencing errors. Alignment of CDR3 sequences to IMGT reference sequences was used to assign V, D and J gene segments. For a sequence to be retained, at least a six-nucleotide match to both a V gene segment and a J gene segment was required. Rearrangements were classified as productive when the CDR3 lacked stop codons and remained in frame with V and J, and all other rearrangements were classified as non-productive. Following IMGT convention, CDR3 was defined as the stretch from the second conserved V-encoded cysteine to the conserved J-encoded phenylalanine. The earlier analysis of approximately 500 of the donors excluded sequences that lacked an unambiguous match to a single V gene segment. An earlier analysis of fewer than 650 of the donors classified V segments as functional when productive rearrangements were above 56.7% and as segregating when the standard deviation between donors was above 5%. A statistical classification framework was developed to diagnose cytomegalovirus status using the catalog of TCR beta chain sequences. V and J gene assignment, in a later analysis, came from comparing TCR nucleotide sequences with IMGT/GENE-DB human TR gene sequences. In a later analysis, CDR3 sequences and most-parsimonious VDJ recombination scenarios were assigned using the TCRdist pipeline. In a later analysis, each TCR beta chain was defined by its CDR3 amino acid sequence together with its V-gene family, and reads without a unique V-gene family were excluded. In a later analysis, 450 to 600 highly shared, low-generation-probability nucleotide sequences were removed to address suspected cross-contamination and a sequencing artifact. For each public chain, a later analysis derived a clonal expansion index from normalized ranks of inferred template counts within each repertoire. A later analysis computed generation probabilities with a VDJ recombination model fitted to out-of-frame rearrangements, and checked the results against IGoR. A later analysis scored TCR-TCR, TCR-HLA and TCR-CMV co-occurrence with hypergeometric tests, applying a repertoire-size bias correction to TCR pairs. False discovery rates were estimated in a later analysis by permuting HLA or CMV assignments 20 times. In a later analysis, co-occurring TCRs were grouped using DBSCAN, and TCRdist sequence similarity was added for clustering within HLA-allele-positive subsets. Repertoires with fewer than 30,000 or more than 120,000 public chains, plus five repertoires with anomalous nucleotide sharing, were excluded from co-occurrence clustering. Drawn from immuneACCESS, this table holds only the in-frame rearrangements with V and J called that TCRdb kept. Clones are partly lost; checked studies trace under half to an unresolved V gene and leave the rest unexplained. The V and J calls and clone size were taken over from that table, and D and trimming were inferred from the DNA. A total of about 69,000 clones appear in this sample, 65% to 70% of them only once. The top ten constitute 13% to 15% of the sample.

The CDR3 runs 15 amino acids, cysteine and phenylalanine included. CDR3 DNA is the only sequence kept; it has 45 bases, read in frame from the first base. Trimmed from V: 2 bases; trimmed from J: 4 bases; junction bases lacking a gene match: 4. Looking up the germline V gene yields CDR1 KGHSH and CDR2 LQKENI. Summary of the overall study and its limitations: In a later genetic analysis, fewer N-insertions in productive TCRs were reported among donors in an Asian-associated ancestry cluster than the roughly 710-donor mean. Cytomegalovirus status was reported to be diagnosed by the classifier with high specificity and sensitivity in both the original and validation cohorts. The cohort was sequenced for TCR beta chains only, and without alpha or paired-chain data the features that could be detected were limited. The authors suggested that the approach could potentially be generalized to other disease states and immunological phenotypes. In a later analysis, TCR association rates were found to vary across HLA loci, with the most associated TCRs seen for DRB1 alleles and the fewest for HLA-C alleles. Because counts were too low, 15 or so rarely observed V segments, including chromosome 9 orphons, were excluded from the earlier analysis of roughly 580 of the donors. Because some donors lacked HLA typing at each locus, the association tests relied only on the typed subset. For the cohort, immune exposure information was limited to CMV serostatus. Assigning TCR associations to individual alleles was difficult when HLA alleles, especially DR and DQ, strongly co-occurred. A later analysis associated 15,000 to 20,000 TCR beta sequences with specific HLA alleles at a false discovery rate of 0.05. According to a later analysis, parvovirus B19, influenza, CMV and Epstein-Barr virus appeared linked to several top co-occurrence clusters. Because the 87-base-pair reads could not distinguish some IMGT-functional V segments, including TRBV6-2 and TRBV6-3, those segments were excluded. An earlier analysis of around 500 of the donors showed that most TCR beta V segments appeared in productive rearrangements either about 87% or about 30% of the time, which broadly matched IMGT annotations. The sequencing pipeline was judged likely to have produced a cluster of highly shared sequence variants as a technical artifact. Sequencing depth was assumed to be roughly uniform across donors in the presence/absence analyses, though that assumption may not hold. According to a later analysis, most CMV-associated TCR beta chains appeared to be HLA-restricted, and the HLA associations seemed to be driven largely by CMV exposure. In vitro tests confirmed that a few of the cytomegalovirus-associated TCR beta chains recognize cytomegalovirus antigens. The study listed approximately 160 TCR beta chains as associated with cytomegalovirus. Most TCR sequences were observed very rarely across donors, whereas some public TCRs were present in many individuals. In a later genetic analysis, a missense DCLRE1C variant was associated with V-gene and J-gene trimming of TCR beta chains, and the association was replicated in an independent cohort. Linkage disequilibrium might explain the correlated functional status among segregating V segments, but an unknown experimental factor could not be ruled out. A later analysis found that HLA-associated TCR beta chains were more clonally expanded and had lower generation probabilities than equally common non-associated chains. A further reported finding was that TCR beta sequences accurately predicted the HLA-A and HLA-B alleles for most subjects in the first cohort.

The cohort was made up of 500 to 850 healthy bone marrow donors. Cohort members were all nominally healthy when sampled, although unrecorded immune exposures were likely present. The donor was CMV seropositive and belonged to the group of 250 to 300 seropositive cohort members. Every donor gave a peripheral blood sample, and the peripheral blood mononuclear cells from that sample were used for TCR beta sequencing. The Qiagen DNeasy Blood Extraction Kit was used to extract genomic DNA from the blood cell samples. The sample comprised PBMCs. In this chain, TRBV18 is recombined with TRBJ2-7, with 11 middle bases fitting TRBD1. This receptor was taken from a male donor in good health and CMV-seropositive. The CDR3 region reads CASSPGQGAGYEQYF. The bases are TGTGCCAGCTCACCAGGACAGGGGGCGGGGTACGAGCAGTACTTC.